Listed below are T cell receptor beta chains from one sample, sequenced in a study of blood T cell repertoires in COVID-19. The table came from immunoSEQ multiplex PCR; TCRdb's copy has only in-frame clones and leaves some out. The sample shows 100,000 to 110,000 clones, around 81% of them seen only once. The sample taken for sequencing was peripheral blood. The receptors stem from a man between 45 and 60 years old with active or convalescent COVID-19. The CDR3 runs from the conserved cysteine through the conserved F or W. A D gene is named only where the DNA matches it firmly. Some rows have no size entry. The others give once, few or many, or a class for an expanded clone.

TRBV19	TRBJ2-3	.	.	CASSIAGVTDTQYF	TGTGCCAGTAGTATAGCAGGGGTCACAGATACGCAGTATTTT
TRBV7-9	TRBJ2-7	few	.	CASSAPVRSEQYF	TGTGCCAGCAGCGCTCCGGTCCGAAGTGAGCAGTACTTC
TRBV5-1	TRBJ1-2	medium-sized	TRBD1	CASSFGTGDFYGYTF	TGCGCCAGCAGTTTTGGGACAGGAGATTTCTATGGCTACACCTTC
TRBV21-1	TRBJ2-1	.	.	CASTGLYNEQFF	TGTGCCAGCACGGGACTTTACAATGAGCAGTTCTTC
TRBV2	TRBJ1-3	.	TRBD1	CASRGQGFELGNTIYF	TGTGCCAGCAGGGGACAGGGTTTTGAGCTTGGAAACACCATATATTTT
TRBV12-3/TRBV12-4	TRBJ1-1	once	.	CASSLAHTEAFF	TGTGCCAGCAGTTTGGCTCACACTGAAGCTTTCTTT
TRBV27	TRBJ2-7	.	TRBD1	CASSFGDRVYEQYF	TGTGCCAGCAGTTTCGGGGACAGGGTGTACGAGCAGTACTTC
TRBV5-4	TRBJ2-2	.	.	CASSPGRVTGELFF	TGTGCCAGCAGCCCAGGCAGGGTCACCGGGGAGCTGTTTTTT
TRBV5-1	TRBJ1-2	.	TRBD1	CASSFTGDYGYTF	TGCGCCAGCAGCTTTACAGGGGACTATGGCTACACCTTC
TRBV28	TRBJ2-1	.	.	CASSLGARPEFF	TGTGCCAGCAGTTTAGGGGCAAGGCCAGAGTTCTTC
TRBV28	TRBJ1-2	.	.	CASRPPGHDYGYTF	TGTGCCAGCAGACCCCCGGGACACGACTATGGCTACACCTTC
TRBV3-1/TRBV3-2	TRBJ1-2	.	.	CASSQDLGSYYGYTF	TGTGCCAGCAGCCAAGATCTTGGGAGCTACTATGGCTACACCTTC
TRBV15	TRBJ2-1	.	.	CATSRDLNDEQFF	TGTGCCACCAGCAGAGATCTTAATGATGAGCAGTTCTTC
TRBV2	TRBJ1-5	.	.	CASSESRSNQPQHF	TGTGCCAGCAGTGAGTCCAGGAGCAATCAGCCCCAGCATTTT
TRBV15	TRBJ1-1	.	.	CATSRGTTGREDTEAFF	TGTGCCACCAGCAGAGGCACCACAGGGAGGGAAGACACTGAAGCTTTCTTT
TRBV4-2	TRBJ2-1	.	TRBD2	CASSRGSGEYNEQFF	TGTGCCAGCTCCCGGGGGAGCGGGGAATACAATGAGCAGTTCTTC
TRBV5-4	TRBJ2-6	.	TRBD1	CASSLGQGAGANVLTF	TGTGCCAGCAGCTTGGGACAGGGGGCTGGGGCCAACGTCCTGACTTTC
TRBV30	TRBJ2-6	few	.	CAGGTGGHSGANVLTF	TGTGCCGGAGGGACCGGCGGCCACTCTGGGGCCAACGTCCTGACTTTC
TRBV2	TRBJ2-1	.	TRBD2	CASSERESYNEQFF	TGTGCCAGCAGTGAGCGGGAGAGCTACAATGAGCAGTTCTTC
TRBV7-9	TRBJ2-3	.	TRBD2	CASKGAGGPDTQYF	TGTGCCAGCAAAGGAGCGGGAGGGCCAGATACGCAGTATTTT
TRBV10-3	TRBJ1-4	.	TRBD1	CAISGTTGIGGTNEKLFF	TGTGCCATCAGTGGAACGACAGGGATCGGTGGAACTAATGAAAAACTGTTTTTT
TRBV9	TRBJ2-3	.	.	CASGGWTDTQYF	TGTGCCAGCGGAGGGTGGACAGATACGCAGTATTTT
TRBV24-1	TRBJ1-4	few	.	CATSDDPGRGVGKLFF	TGTGCCACCAGTGATGATCCGGGACGGGGGGTCGGGAAACTGTTTTTT
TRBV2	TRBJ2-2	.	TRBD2	CASSGTSANTGELFF	TGTGCCAGCAGCGGGACTAGCGCGAACACCGGGGAGCTGTTTTTT
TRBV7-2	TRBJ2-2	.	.	CASSPRPNTGELFF	TGTGCCAGCAGCCCCCGTCCGAACACCGGGGAGCTGTTTTTT
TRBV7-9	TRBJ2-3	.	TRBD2	CASSGASGKNRDTQYF	TGTGCCAGCAGTGGGGCTAGCGGGAAAAATCGGGATACGCAGTATTTT
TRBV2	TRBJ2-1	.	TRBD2	CASSELAGVGEQFF	TGTGCCAGCAGTGAACTAGCGGGAGTAGGGGAGCAGTTCTTC
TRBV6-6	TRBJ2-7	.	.	CASSRVAASYEQYF	TGTGCCAGCAGCCGCGTGGCAGCGTCCTACGAGCAGTACTTC